The 20 T cell receptor beta chains in this list originate from one sample, sequenced in a study of T-cell memory formation after mild COVID-19. Via MiXCR, TCRdb re-called the 5' RACE reads, giving one row per CDR3 protein. Among about 430,000 distinct CDR3 sequences listed, about a sixth were seen once. The specimen sequenced was PBMCs or a T cell subset sorted from them (not recorded which). The receptors come from a man in his late teens or twenties who had mild COVID-19 (a few samples of this study predate the infection). Cell type and time point are not known.

This clonotype was counted only a few times. The V gene is TRBV7-2, the J gene TRBJ2-4; TRBD1 aligns across 7 bases. This CDR3 spans 16 amino acids. Germline CDR1 reads SGHTA; CDR2 reads FQGNSA. The junction had 7 bases not matched to a gene; V was cut back by 5 bases and J by 0 bases. CDR3 sequence: CASSRTGERAKNIQYF. CDR3 sequence (DNA): TGTGCCAGCAGCCGTACAGGGGAACGAGCCAAAAACATTCAGTACTTC.

This clonotype was detected only a few times. DNA for the CDR3: TGTGCCATCAACTTGGGGGGAATCGGGGAGCTGTTTTTT. Its protein is CAINLGGIGELFF. The chain carries TRBV6-1 and TRBJ2-2, with a possible D match to TRBD2 (6 bases). Germline CDR1 is MNHNS and CDR2 is SASEGT. With 10 bases removed from V and 7 bases from J, the gap between germline ends came to 16 bases. This CDR3 has 13 residues.

This clonotype was observed a few times. The rearrangement links TRBV12-2 to TRBJ2-1; TRBD2 reflects the table's D call only, with no check against the DNA. TRBV12-2 is assigned pseudogene status. CDR3 length: 16 amino acids. CDR3 nucleotide sequence: TGTGCAAGTCGCCCCGATACTAGCCCAGACTACAATGAGCAGTTCTTC. Its translation: CASRPDTSPDYNEQFF.

In its sample, this clonotype was seen many times. J is TRBJ1-1 and V is TRBV12-3 or TRBV12-4, with 7 bases that match TRBD1. The CDR3 has 14 residues. The V segment lost 3 bases and the J segment 8 bases; nucleotides outside the gene matches: 9. The CDR3 here is CASSFGTAIGEAFF. CDR3 bases: TGTGCCAGCAGTTTCGGGACAGCAATCGGCGAAGCTTTCTTT.

This clonotype was recorded a few times. This CDR3 reads CASSRGVSLDSPLHF. The CDR3 DNA follows: TGTGCCAGCAGCCGAGGAGTCTCGCTTGATTCACCCCTCCACTTT. This rearrangement joins TRBV11-2 to TRBJ1-6; D unclear. From germline, CDR1 is SGHAT and CDR2 FQNNGV. The CDR3 length is 15 residues. V gave up 5 bases and J gave up 8 bases, with 16 bases separating them.

This clonotype was seen a handful of times. J is TRBJ2-3 and V is TRBV7-9, with D perhaps matching TRBD1 (5 bases). V dropped 4 bases and J dropped 3 bases, with 11 bases sitting between them. Germline V gene data show CDR1 as SEHNR and CDR2 as FQNEAQ (reference sequence). The CDR3 has 14 residues. The CDR3 coding sequence is TGTGCCAGCAGCTCCACAGGATCTACAGATACGCAGTATTTT. Its translation: CASSSTGSTDTQYF.

This clonotype was counted a few times. The rearrangement uses TRBV7-9 and TRBJ2-2, with D possibly TRBD1 on 5 matching bases. The CDR3 has 17 amino acids. Germline loops: CDR1 SEHNR, CDR2 FQNEAQ (reference sequence). Trimming cost V 3 bases and J 4 bases, with 18 bases left between them. The CDR3 nucleotides read TGTGCCAGCAGCTTTTTCTCAGGGCAGCGTCTCACCGGGGAGCTGTTTTTT. It specifies CASSFFSGQRLTGELFF.

This clonotype occurred a few times. The rearrangement uses TRBV19 and TRBJ2-7; the D is unclear. Trimming took off 4 bases at V and 3 bases at J, with 16 bases between the two ends. The CDR3 contains 15 residues. From germline, CDR1 is LNHDA and CDR2 SQIVND (reference sequence). CDR3 nucleotides: TGTGCCAGTAGTAGGTCGACTGATGAGCTCTACGAGCAGTACTTC. This codes for CASSRSTDELYEQYF.

The rearrangement links TRBV28 to TRBJ2-3; no clear D. V shed 4 bases and J shed 2 bases, with 13 bases lying between them. The CDR3 has 15 amino acids. CDR1 and CDR2 from the germline V gene are MDHEN and SYDVKM. This CDR3 reads CASSWGGVNTDTQYF. The CDR3 DNA follows: TGTGCCAGCAGTTGGGGTGGGGTTAACACAGATACGCAGTATTTT.

V and J are TRBV20-1 and TRBJ2-1, with a weak D call TRBD1 (6 bases). Trimming stripped 5 bases from V and 4 bases from J, with 15 bases between. The CDR3 length is 14 residues. CDR1 DFQATT and CDR2 SNEGSKA come from the germline V gene (reference sequence). DNA for the CDR3: TGCAGTGCTCCACAGGGATTTAAATACAATGAGCAGTTCTTC. This codes for CSAPQGFKYNEQFF.

The V call is TRBV20-1, the J call TRBJ2-3; 7 bases fit TRBD2. The CDR3 has 13 amino acids. Per the germline V gene, CDR1 is DFQATT and CDR2 is SNEGSKA (reference sequence). The CDR3 DNA reads TGCAGCTCATACGGCGGGGGAACAGATACGCAGTATTTT. This codes for CSSYGGGTDTQYF.

This clonotype was picked up a small number of times. The rearrangement uses TRBV6-5 and TRBJ1-6, with D unresolved. V lost 0 bases and J 5 bases, leaving 11 bases between the germline ends. This CDR3 has 16 residues. Germline CDR1 is MNHEY and CDR2 is SVGAGI. Here the CDR3 reads CASSYSRVPDNSPLHF. DNA for the CDR3: TGTGCCAGCAGTTACTCGAGAGTACCCGATAATTCACCCCTCCACTTT.

Ten or more counts support this clonotype. The chain combines TRBV4-2 with TRBJ1-5; weak D call: TRBD1 (5 bases). V was clipped by 0 bases and J by 6 bases, with 12 bases between them. Germline CDR1 and CDR2: LGHNA and YNFKEQ. The CDR3 loop spans 15 amino acids. The chain's CDR3 is CASSQDLGGGQPQHF. The CDR3, as DNA: TGTGCCAGCAGCCAAGATCTTGGCGGGGGTCAGCCCCAGCATTTT.

The chain is built from TRBV7-3 and TRBJ2-6, with D perhaps TRBD1 (5 bases). The CDR3 sequence is 17 residues long. V was clipped by 5 bases and J by 0 bases, with 14 bases between them. From germline, CDR1 is SGHTA and CDR2 FQGTGA. The CDR3 DNA reads as TGTGCCAGCAGCCTCGTGACAGCCAACTCTGGGGCCAACGTCCTGACTTTC. Amino acid sequence: CASSLVTANSGANVLTF.

The CDR3 reads CASSVEKAGEWLSGNTIYF. Here the CDR3 DNA reads TGTGCCAGCAGCGTAGAGAAGGCAGGAGAATGGCTCTCTGGAAACACCATATATTTT. The V call is TRBV9, the J call TRBJ1-3; D uncertain. The germline gives CDR1 SGDLS, CDR2 YYNGEE. This CDR3 is 19 amino acids long. Trimming shortened V by 0 bases and J by 0 bases, and 19 bases separated the two germline ends.

This clonotype was recorded a few times. The rearrangement joins TRBV6-5 to TRBJ1-5; tentative D call: TRBD1 (6 bases). The germline V gene has CDR1 MNHEY and CDR2 SVGAGI. There are 14 residues in the CDR3. V gave up 6 bases and J gave up 7 bases, with 16 bases separating them. CDR3 in DNA: TGTGCCAGCAGCACCATAGGGGGGGGCCAGCCCCAGCATTTT. Protein product: CASSTIGGGQPQHF.

V and J are TRBV12-3 or TRBV12-4 and TRBJ2-5; D may be TRBD1 or TRBD2 (6 bases each). The CDR3 has 14 residues. With 5 bases removed from V and 4 bases from J, the gap between germline ends came to 14 bases. The CDR3, as DNA: TGTGCCAGCAGTATAAGGGGGGCGGGAGAGACCCAGTACTTC. As protein: CASSIRGAGETQYF.

This chain links TRBV10-3 with TRBJ1-6; D not certain. The CDR3 totals 14 residues. Germline values: CDR1 ENHRY, CDR2 SYGVKD. The V end lost 0 bases, the J end lost 9 bases, and 9 bases lay between the germline ends. CDR3 sequence reads: CAISESDGGSPLHF. CDR3 coding DNA: TGTGCCATCAGTGAGTCGGACGGAGGTTCACCCCTCCACTTT.

The chain employs TRBV14 and TRBJ1-1; D might be TRBD1 (6 bases). V gave up 4 bases and J gave up 5 bases, with 17 bases separating them. The CDR3 loop spans 15 amino acids. The germline CDR1 and CDR2 sequences are SGHDN and FVKESK. The CDR3 here is CASSPRTVKGTEAFF. The DNA for the CDR3 is TGTGCCAGCAGCCCCCGGACAGTCAAGGGAACTGAAGCTTTCTTT.

At least ten counts were recorded for this clonotype. The chain has TRBV5-4 and TRBJ1-1; TRBD1 matches 8 bases. Trimming took 3 bases from V and 4 from J; bases not matched to a gene: 8. The CDR3 runs to 15 residues. Germline values: CDR1 SGHNT, CDR2 YYREEE (reference sequence). CDR3 DNA: TGTGCCAGCAGCTCCCCTACTACAGGGGGCACTGAAGCTTTCTTT. Its protein is CASSSPTTGGTEAFF.